The 32 T cell receptor beta chains reported below all come from one sample, sequenced in a study of control samples from healthy donors and cancer patients. The data were produced by immunoSEQ multiplex PCR, yet TCRdb's version contains in-frame clones alone and is incomplete. This table has 95,000 to 150,000 clones, just under 90% appearing once. Specimen: blood. These receptors were obtained from a man under 40 in good health.

Ten or more counts support this clone. This sequence joins TRBV3-1 (or the pseudogene TRBV3-2) and TRBJ1-1; TRBD1 matches at 7 bases. CDR1 LGHDT and CDR2 YNNKEL come from the germline V gene (reference sequence). Germline trimming cut 0 bases from V and 0 bases from J; bases unmatched to any gene: 7. This CDR3 contains 17 residues. Written as DNA, the CDR3 is TGTGCCAGCAGCCAAGACTTTCCCGGGACAGTGAACACTGAAGCTTTCTTT. As protein: CASSQDFPGTVNTEAFF.

The chain is built from TRBV19 and TRBJ1-5; no reliable D call. The germline V gene has CDR1 LNHDA and CDR2 SQIVND (reference sequence). This CDR3 spans 14 amino acids. Between the trimmed V and J ends, which lost 7 bases and 5 bases, there was a span of 15 bases. The CDR3 region has the DNA TGTGCCAGTACCTCCGTGGGGTTGTATCAGCCCCAGCATTTT. Translation: CASTSVGLYQPQHF.

The chain carries TRBV10-1 and TRBJ2-5; 7 nucleotides match TRBD1. Germline V lookup: CDR1 WNHNN, CDR2 SYGVQD (reference sequence). After removal of 6 bases from V and 4 bases from J, the junction contained 5 bases not matched to a gene. This CDR3 is built from 13 residues. Written as DNA, the CDR3 is TGCGCCAGCAGATGGACAGGACGAGAGACCCAGTACTTC. Translating it yields CASRWTGRETQYF.

V gene TRBV2 combines with J gene TRBJ2-7; 7 bases match TRBD1. This CDR3 has 15 residues. J was trimmed by 5 bases and V by 6 bases; bases with no gene match: 13. CDR1 SNHLY and CDR2 FYNNEI come from the germline V gene. The CDR3, as DNA: TGTGCCAGCAGGTGGAGAGGAACAGGGGCCAACGAGCAGTACGTC. The encoded protein is CASRWRGTGANEQYV.

The genes are TRBV16 and TRBJ1-1; no reliable D call. The germline CDR1 and CDR2 sequences are KGHSY and FQNENV. Trimming removed 1 base at V and 5 bases at J, with 11 bases between. CDR3 length: 14 amino acids. DNA of the CDR3: TGTGCCAGCAGCCAATTCCAGATGAGGACTGAAGCTTTCTTT. It yields the protein CASSQFQMRTEAFF.

The V and J genes are TRBV4-1 and TRBJ1-3, with D perhaps TRBD1 (5 bases). CDR1 MGHRA and CDR2 YSYEKL come from the germline V gene. Trimming removed 2 bases from V and 4 bases from J, with 12 bases in between. This CDR3 has 15 residues. The CDR3 DNA follows: TGCGCCAGCAGCCAAAGACAGTCCCAAGGAAACACCATATATTTT. Its protein is CASSQRQSQGNTIYF.

The V gene is TRBV7-3, the J gene TRBJ1-2, with a tentative D call TRBD1 (5 bases). CDR1 is SGHTA, CDR2 FQGTGA, per germline. V lost 3 bases and J 8 bases, leaving 13 bases between the germline ends. The CDR3 length is 13 residues. The CDR3 nucleotides read TGTGCCAGCAGCTTTACAGGTTACGGAGGCTACACCTTC. It encodes CASSFTGYGGYTF.

In the case of this clone: One end of the junction does not line up with germline, which may come from a read error. This sample includes further DNA sequences coding for the same CDR3. The gene calls are TRBV5-6 and TRBJ1-3, with D hard to call. Germline values: CDR1 SGHDT, CDR2 YYEEEE. The CDR3 spans 12 residues. The CDR3 region is CASSFLRNTIYF. In DNA, the CDR3 is TGTGCCAGTAGCTTTCTTCGAAACACCATATATTTT.

The rearrangement links TRBV5-6 to TRBJ2-7; D gene uncertain. The CDR3 has 11 amino acids. Germline V gene data show CDR1 as SGHDT and CDR2 as YYEEEE. Trimming took 3 bases from V and 7 from J, leaving 8 bases between them. CDR3 sequence: CASSSSGEQYV. CDR3 DNA sequence: TGTGCCAGCAGCTCCTCTGGGGAGCAGTACGTC.

CDR3 in DNA: TGTGCCACCAGCAGACAGGGCTCCTACAATGAGCAGTTCTTC. This translates into CATSRQGSYNEQFF. This chain links TRBV24-1 with TRBJ2-1; 7 nucleotides align to TRBD1. This CDR3 region has 14 residues. Trimming cost V 7 bases and J 0 bases; bases outside gene matches: 2. The V gene's germline CDR1 is KGHDR and CDR2 SFDVKD.

This clone was detected only once. The rearrangement uses TRBV9 and TRBJ2-1, with 9 positions matching TRBD1. V trimming: 6 bases; J trimming: 8 bases; junction bases outside the gene matches: 12. This CDR3 has 15 amino acids. CDR1 and CDR2 (germline): SGDLS, YYNGEE. CDR3 loop: CASKRGDRAGDEQFF. The DNA for the CDR3 is TGTGCCAGCAAACGCGGGGACAGGGCCGGCGATGAGCAGTTCTTC. Looking up the rest from reference TRBV9 and TRBJ2-1 gives the full variable domain: DSGVTQTPKHLITATGQRVTLRCSPRSGDLSVYWYQQSLDQGLQFLIQYYNGEERAKGNILERFSAQQFPDLHSELNLSSLELGDSALYFCASKRGDRAGDEQFFGPGTRLTVL.

The chain has TRBV9 and TRBJ2-5; maybe TRBD2 (6 bases). This CDR3 is 12 amino acids long. V was cut by 2 bases and J by 4 bases, with 6 bases left in between. Germline values: CDR1 SGDLS, CDR2 YYNGEE. The CDR3 here is CASSVGGETQYF. CDR3 in DNA: TGTGCCAGCAGCGTGGGAGGAGAGACCCAGTACTTC.

The V gene is TRBV27, the J gene TRBJ2-3; D gene unclear. V shed 5 bases and J shed 2 bases, with 8 bases lying between them. Looked up from germline, CDR1 is MNHEY and CDR2 is SMNVEV (reference sequence). CDR3 length: 13 residues. The DNA for the CDR3 is TGTGCCAGCAGTCGACGAGTCACAGATACGCAGTATTTT. It codes for CASSRRVTDTQYF.

The chain recombines TRBV5-5 with TRBJ1-4; no clear D gene. CDR3 size: 13 residues. V was cut by 0 bases and J by 8 bases, with 8 bases left in between. Germline loops: CDR1 SGHKS, CDR2 YYEKEE (reference sequence). The CDR3 here is CASSLVPGEKLFF. The DNA of the CDR3 is TGTGCCAGCAGCTTGGTCCCGGGAGAAAAACTGTTTTTT.

The V gene is TRBV2, the J gene TRBJ2-5; 8 positions agree with TRBD2. The ends lost 8 bases at V and 4 bases at J; junction bases unmatched: 9. CDR3 length equals 14 residues. Germline CDR1 reads SNHLY; CDR2 reads FYNNEI. CDR3 DNA sequence: TGTGCCAGCGGAGCGGGGACTAGGGTAGAGACCCAGTACTTC. Translating gives CASGAGTRVETQYF.

The chain uses TRBV19 and TRBJ1-5, with D hard to call. The CDR3 extends over 15 amino acids. V lost 0 bases, J lost 0 bases, and 6 bases lay in between. CDR1 is LNHDA, CDR2 SQIVND, per germline (reference sequence). The CDR3 protein is CASSIEFRSNQPQHF. The CDR3 nucleotides read TGTGCCAGTAGTATAGAGTTCCGTAGCAATCAGCCCCAGCATTTT.

The chain links TRBV11-2 to TRBJ2-5; tentative D call: TRBD1 (5 bases). The V and J ends lost 5 bases and 2 bases respectively, with 18 bases between them. The CDR3 loop spans 16 amino acids. Germline CDR1 SGHAT, CDR2 FQNNGV. The CDR3 protein is CASSPREGVWQETQYF. As DNA, the CDR3 is TGTGCCAGCAGCCCTCGAGAAGGGGTTTGGCAAGAGACCCAGTACTTC.

The V gene is TRBV7-8, the J gene TRBJ1-4; D call uncertain. Germline V gene lookup returns CDR1 SGHVS and CDR2 FQNEAQ. Trimming removed 4 bases from V and 4 bases from J, with 13 bases in between. The CDR3 sequence is 15 residues long. The chain's CDR3 is CASSSATASNEKLFF. The CDR3 nucleotides are TGTGCCAGCAGCTCTGCGACGGCTAGTAATGAAAAACTGTTTTTT.

In this sample, this clone turned up once. This sequence joins TRBV5-5 and TRBJ1-4; TRBD1 might be the D (6 bases). The CDR3 is made up of 16 amino acids. Germline CDR1 SGHKS, CDR2 YYEKEE (reference sequence). V was pared by 2 bases and J by 3 bases, with 14 bases between. CDR3 residues: CASSLRGAGANEKLFF. The CDR3 region has the DNA TGTGCCAGCAGCTTACGGGGTGCAGGGGCTAATGAAAAACTGTTTTTT.

This clone turned up a few times. V and J are TRBV6-6 and TRBJ1-1; 7 bases line up with TRBD1. CDR1 and CDR2 from the germline V gene are MNHNY and SVGAGI (reference sequence). The trim removed 0 bases at V and 11 bases at J, leaving 9 bases unmatched. This CDR3 has 14 residues. The CDR3 DNA sequence: TGTGCCAGCAGTTACTCAGGAGGGGGCGCTGGGGCTTTCTTT. Its translation: CASSYSGGGAGAFF.

The chain is built from TRBV3-1 (or the pseudogene TRBV3-2) and TRBJ1-1, with D tentatively TRBD1 (5 bases). From germline, CDR1 is LGHDT and CDR2 YNNKEL (reference sequence). Between the trimmed V and J ends, which lost 1 base and 4 bases, there was a span of 19 bases. The CDR3 is 17 residues long. The CDR3 nucleotides read TGTGCCAGCAGCCAAGTCCTAACGTGGGGGTCAGCCACTGAAGCTTTCTTT. Translation gives CASSQVLTWGSATEAFF.

V is TRBV24-1 and J is TRBJ2-1; D is perhaps TRBD1 or TRBD2 (5 bases each). V dropped 2 bases and J dropped 6 bases, with 19 bases sitting between them. The CDR3 covers 17 residues. The V gene's germline CDR1 is KGHDR and CDR2 SFDVKD. CDR3 in DNA: TGTGCCACCAGTGATTCTCTATTAGGGTCGAGGGGCAATGAGCAGTTCTTC. This sequence encodes CATSDSLLGSRGNEQFF.

The CDR3 DNA reads as TGTGCCAGCAGCGTAGAAGGAGGAAATGAAAAACTGTTTTTT. As protein: CASSVEGGNEKLFF. The chain has TRBV9 and TRBJ1-4; D ambiguous. Trimming removed 0 bases from V and 5 bases from J, with 8 bases in between. Germline V lookup: CDR1 SGDLS, CDR2 YYNGEE. The CDR3 runs 14 residues.

This clone appeared many times. The V and J genes are TRBV11-3 and TRBJ2-5; D not resolved. V lost 2 bases and J lost 4, with 8 bases in between. From germline, CDR1 is SGHNT and CDR2 YENEEA. The CDR3 has 13 residues. Here the CDR3 DNA reads TGTGCCAGCAGCTTAAATCAGCGAGAGACCCAGTACTTC. This translates into CASSLNQRETQYF.

The V gene is TRBV6-1, the J gene TRBJ2-7; tentative D call: TRBD2 (6 bases). The germline CDR1 and CDR2 sequences are MNHNS and SASEGT. CDR3 length equals 13 residues. Trimming left V 3 bases short and J 3 bases short, with 9 bases between. DNA for the CDR3: TGTGCCAGCAGTGAGCGGGACGTCTACGAGCAGTACGTC. Translation gives CASSERDVYEQYV.

In DNA, the CDR3 is TGTGCCAGCAGTTTAACCGGGACAGGGAATGAAAAACTGTTTTTT. Translating gives CASSLTGTGNEKLFF. This chain connects TRBV28 to TRBJ1-4, with 9 bases aligning to TRBD1. CDR3 length: 15 amino acids. J lost 5 bases, V lost 2 bases, and 3 bases had no gene match. Germline-derived CDR1 and CDR2 are MDHEN and SYDVKM.

The V call is TRBV29-1, the J call TRBJ2-3; D assignment may be TRBD1 or TRBD2 (5 bases each). The CDR3 has 13 amino acids. V was cut by 0 bases and J by 1 base, with 5 bases left in between. CDR1 SQVTM and CDR2 ANQGSEA come from the germline V gene. CDR3 in DNA: TGCAGCGTTGAAGAGGGGGGCACAGATACGCAGTATTTT. It is translated as CSVEEGGTDTQYF.

On this clone itself: This sample includes further DNA sequences coding for the same CDR3. This chain joins TRBV4-1 and TRBJ1-2; perhaps TRBD1 as D (5 bases). The CDR3 extends over 14 amino acids. Germline CDR1 and CDR2: MGHRA and YSYEKL. The V gene lost 0 bases and the J gene lost 2 bases, with 7 bases spanning the gap. CDR3 amino acids: CASSQDSGNYGYTF. The CDR3 nucleotides are TGCGCCAGCAGCCAAGATTCAGGGAACTATGGCTACACCTTC.

The chain carries TRBV5-1 and TRBJ1-1; tentative D call: TRBD1 (5 bases). The CDR3 is made up of 13 amino acids. Germline V gives CDR1 SGHRS, CDR2 YFSETQ. V was clipped by 2 bases and J by 3 bases, with 8 bases between them. The CDR3 loop is CASSFLQDTEAFF. The CDR3 nucleotides read TGCGCCAGCAGCTTTTTACAGGACACTGAAGCTTTCTTT.

The rearrangement uses TRBV6-2 or TRBV6-3 and TRBJ1-5; maybe TRBD1 (5 bases). The V end was cut by 2 bases, the J end by 3 bases, with 14 bases between. Germline values: CDR1 MNHEY, CDR2 SVGEGT. The CDR3 length is 16 residues. The CDR3, as DNA: TGTGCCAGCAGTTACACACCGGGACGCCTCAATCAGCCCCAGCATTTT. It yields the protein CASSYTPGRLNQPQHF.

The rearrangement links TRBV6-2 or TRBV6-3 to TRBJ1-2; possibly TRBD1 for D (6 bases). CDR1 and CDR2 (germline): MNHEY, SVGEGT. The CDR3 is made up of 13 amino acids. V lost 5 bases, J lost 10 bases, and 17 bases lay in between. In DNA, the CDR3 is TGTGCCAGCAGTCTTGGACAGATATGGGACTACACCTTC. This translates into CASSLGQIWDYTF.

This chain connects TRBV27 to TRBJ1-2; D is undetermined. CDR1 MNHEY and CDR2 SMNVEV come from the germline V gene (reference sequence). The CDR3 has 13 residues. Deletions cut 6 bases from V and 10 bases from J, with 18 bases between. In nucleotides, the CDR3 is TGTGCCAGCAGCCACGGCAGGAGCGCGGCCTACACCTTC. Residues: CASSHGRSAAYTF.